This T cell receptor beta chain came from a study of cytomegalovirus exposure and HLA in healthy donors. Germline CDR1 SSHAT, CDR2 FNYEAQ (reference sequence). The CDR3 sequence is 13 residues long. This clone was recorded a few times. The junction does not match germline at one end; this may be a read error. It was with 60 Vbeta and 13 Jbeta primers that the PCR ran. Generated by immunoSEQ multiplex PCR, the TCRdb table keeps only in-frame clones and is missing some. The data show 110,000 or so clones, 74% seen once. The chain carries TRBV7-7 and TRBJ2-1; D may be TRBD2 (5 bases). Material for sequencing was PBMCs. The sequence was obtained from a woman aged 40-49 years in good health and CMV-seropositive. CDR3 loop: CASSPGGYNEQFF. The CDR3, as DNA: TGTGCTAGCAGCCCCGGCGGGTACAATGAGCAGTTCTTC. The variable domain in full, with the rest retrieved from reference TRBV7-7 and TRBJ2-1, is GAGVSQSPRYKVTKRGQDVTLRCDPISSHATLYWYQQALGQGPEFLTYFNYEAQPDKSGLPSDRFSAERPEGSISTLTIQRTEQRDSAMYRCASSPGGYNEQFFGPGTRLTVL.